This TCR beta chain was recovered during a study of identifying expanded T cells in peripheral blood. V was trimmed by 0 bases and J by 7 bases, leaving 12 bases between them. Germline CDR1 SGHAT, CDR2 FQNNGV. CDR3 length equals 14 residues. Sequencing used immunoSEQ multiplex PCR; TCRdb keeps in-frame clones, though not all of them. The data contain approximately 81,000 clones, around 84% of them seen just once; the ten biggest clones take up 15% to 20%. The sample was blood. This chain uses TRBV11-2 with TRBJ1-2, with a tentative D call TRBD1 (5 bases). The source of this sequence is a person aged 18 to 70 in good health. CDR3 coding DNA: TGTGCCAGCAGCTTAGATTTCCAGGGAAGTGGCTACACCTTC. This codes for CASSLDFQGSGYTF.